These T cell receptor beta chains were read from a single sample in a study of cytomegalovirus exposure and HLA in healthy donors. Only in-frame clones appear in the TCRdb table, and some are missing; sequencing was by immunoSEQ multiplex PCR. The sample lists 60,000 to 70,000 clones; about 84% were seen once. Sequencing was performed on PBMCs. Every receptor here comes from a man aged 18 to 29 in good health and CMV-seropositive. CDR3s include the opening cysteine and the closing phenylalanine or tryptophan. Each record gives: V gene, clone size, J gene, D gene, CDR3 DNA, CDR3 protein. The D gene is left open where the match is weak. The size of a clone is reported for some rows only, either as once, few or many, or as a class for expanded clones.

TRBV10-3	NA	TRBJ1-1	NA	TGTGCCATCAGTGAGTCGAAATTCTCGGGGGAGGTTGCTGAAGCTTTCTTT	CAISESKFSGEVAEAFF
TRBV30	NA	TRBJ1-6	NA	TGTGCCTGGAGTGTAATAAGACAGGCCCTCCACTTT	CAWSVIRQALHF
TRBV7-2	once	TRBJ1-2	TRBD1	TGTGCCAGCAGCCGCACGACAGGGGGGAACTATGGCTACACCTTC	CASSRTTGGNYGYTF
TRBV19	NA	TRBJ1-5	NA	TGTGCCAGTAGTATCGGAGCTAATCAGCCCCAGCATTTT	CASSIGANQPQHF
TRBV6-5	once	TRBJ2-3	NA	TGTGCCACACAAGCGGGCTCTTGGGATACGCAGTATTTT	CATQAGSWDTQYF
TRBV30	NA	TRBJ2-4	NA	TGTGCCTGGAGTGTTCTCACGGGAAACATTCAGTACTTC	CAWSVLTGNIQYF
TRBV6-4	NA	TRBJ2-1	TRBD2	TGTGCCAGCAGTGACTCCGGGACTAGCGGGAATGAGCAGTTCTTC	CASSDSGTSGNEQFF
TRBV7-9	NA	TRBJ1-1	TRBD1	TGTGCCAGCAGCCGACAGGGGAACACTGAAGCTTTCTTT	CASSRQGNTEAFF
TRBV13	NA	TRBJ1-2	NA	TGTGCCAGCAGCTTAGGCCGACAGGTTTTAGGGACGGATGGCTACACCTTC	CASSLGRQVLGTDGYTF
TRBV7-3	NA	TRBJ2-5	TRBD1	TGTGCCAGCAGCCCAGGGGGTTGGGCCCAGTACTTC	CASSPGGWAQYF
TRBV30	once	TRBJ2-5	TRBD2	TGTGCCTGGTCAGGCGGGGGACGCCAAGAGACCCAGTACTTC	CAWSGGGRQETQYF
TRBV4-2	once	TRBJ2-1	TRBD1	TGTGCCAGCAGCCAATCCCAAACCGGGACAGGGTCCAATGAGCAGTTCTTC	CASSQSQTGTGSNEQFF
TRBV30	NA	TRBJ2-6	NA	TGTGCCTGGGGCACAGGGTCTGGGGCCAACGTCCTGACTTTC	CAWGTGSGANVLTF
TRBV7-2	once	TRBJ2-1	NA	TGTGCCAGCAGCTTAGGAGAGTACAATGAGCAGTTCTTC	CASSLGEYNEQFF
TRBV5-1	NA	TRBJ1-1	NA	TGCGCCAGCAGCTTGACGAGGGACACTGAAGCTTTCTTT	CASSLTRDTEAFF
TRBV7-2	NA	TRBJ2-1	TRBD2	TGTGCCAGCAGCCGTTTGGCGGGGGGGTTTAGTGAGCAGTTCTTC	CASSRLAGGFSEQFF
TRBV4-2	NA	TRBJ2-1	TRBD2	TGTGCCAGCAGCCAGTTACTAGCGGGAGTTGGGAATGAGCAGTTCTTC	CASSQLLAGVGNEQFF
TRBV19	NA	TRBJ2-1	NA	TGTGCCACCCTAAGAAGGGGATCCCCCTACAATGAGCAGTTCTTC	CATLRRGSPYNEQFF
TRBV6-1	NA	TRBJ1-2	TRBD1	TGTGCCAGCAGTGAAGGGGACAGCCCTAACTATGGCTACACCTTC	CASSEGDSPNYGYTF
TRBV27	few	TRBJ2-7	NA	TGTGCCAGCAGTTTAGGGCCATCCTACGAGCAGTACTTC	CASSLGPSYEQYF
TRBV5-4	NA	TRBJ2-1	NA	TGTGCCAGCAGTGCTGAGGGCCCCTACAATGAGCAGTTCTTC	CASSAEGPYNEQFF
TRBV2	once	TRBJ2-5	TRBD2	TGTGCCAGCTTTCTAGCGGGGGCCTTGGAGACCCAGTACTTC	CASFLAGALETQYF
TRBV6-5	once	TRBJ2-7	NA	TGTGCCAGCAGCCCATTGGCCACAGGCTACGAGCAGTACTTC	CASSPLATGYEQYF
TRBV6-5	NA	TRBJ2-2	NA	TGTGCCAGCAGTTACGCGGCTGGCACCGGGGAGCTGTTTTTT	CASSYAAGTGELFF
TRBV5-1	NA	TRBJ2-7	NA	TGCGCCAGCAGCTTCGGCGGAGAGAGGGAGCAGTACTTC	CASSFGGEREQYF
TRBV7-8	NA	TRBJ1-5	NA	TGTGCCAGCAGCGCCGGGACAACCGTTGGCAATCAGCCCCAGCATTTT	CASSAGTTVGNQPQHF
TRBV30	NA	TRBJ2-7	NA	TGTGCCTGGAGTACAAATTCCTACGAGCAGTACTTC	CAWSTNSYEQYF
TRBV25-1	few	TRBJ2-5	TRBD1	TGTGCCAGCGGACAGGGGAGTCAAGAGACCCAGTACTTC	CASGQGSQETQYF
TRBV19	once	TRBJ1-1	NA	TGTGCCAGTAGTATCGCCAGGGTCAACACTGAAGCTTTCTTT	CASSIARVNTEAFF
TRBV6-5	NA	TRBJ1-1	TRBD1	TGTGCCAGCAGTTCCCCCGCCGGGACAGAGAACACTGAAGCTTTCTTT	CASSSPAGTENTEAFF
TRBV5-1	few	TRBJ1-6	NA	TGCGCCAGCAGCTTGGCCTCCTCGACAGTTAATTCACCCCTCCACTTT	CASSLASSTVNSPLHF
TRBV6-5	once	TRBJ1-1	NA	TGTGCCAGCAGTCCCTCGGCAGGGGTGGGCACTGAAGCTTTCTTT	CASSPSAGVGTEAFF
TRBV6-5	NA	TRBJ1-4	TRBD1	TGTGCCAGCAGTTACACCGGGACAGGGTATGAAAAACTGTTTTTT	CASSYTGTGYEKLFF
TRBV18	NA	TRBJ1-2	NA	TGTGCCAGCTCACCACTCGCGGCGGTCTCGGGCTACACCTTC	CASSPLAAVSGYTF
TRBV14	NA	TRBJ1-6	TRBD1	TGTGCCAGCAGCCAACAGGGGGATTCACCCCTCCACTTT	CASSQQGDSPLHF
TRBV27	NA	TRBJ2-1	NA	TGTGCCAGTTCTAGCCCCCACAGGGACAATGAGCAGTTCTTC	CASSSPHRDNEQFF
TRBV7-8	NA	TRBJ2-2	NA	TGTGCCAGCAGCTTAGATCCTACTGAAACCGGGGAGCTGTTTTTT	CASSLDPTETGELFF
TRBV29-1	NA	TRBJ1-1	NA	TGCAGCGTTGAAAACAGGTTCGCCACTGAAGCTTTCTTT	CSVENRFATEAFF